The clone carrying this TCR beta chain appeared once. The CDR3 loop spans 14 amino acids. Germline V gene data show CDR1 as SGHNT and CDR2 as YYREEE (reference sequence). Trimming left V 4 bases short and J 2 bases short, with 11 bases between. TCRdb analysed the RT-PCR reads with MiXCR anew, one entry per CDR3 protein. The sample has around 700,000 distinct CDR3 sequences, 12% to 15% seen once; the top ten hold 3% to 4.5%. The genes are TRBV5-4 and TRBJ2-3; possibly TRBD2 for D (5 bases). This clonotype originated in a female donor in good health, serving as a healthy control. The sample taken for sequencing was memory CD4+ T cells from blood. CDR3 nucleotide sequence: TGTGCCAGCAGCCCGGGGAGCGACACAGATACGCAGTATTTT. It yields the protein CASSPGSDTDTQYF.